Presented here are 16 T cell receptor beta chains from one specimen sequenced in a study of blood T cell repertoires in COVID-19. Repertoires were generated with immunoSEQ multiplex PCR, while TCRdb's copy carries only in-frame clones and drops some. The sample yields about 210,000 clones, 80% to 90% seen once. Sequenced sample: peripheral blood. The receptors stem from a woman aged 50 to 60 with acute or convalescent COVID-19.

The chain carries TRBV2 and TRBJ2-5, with TRBD1 identical over 10 bases. The CDR3 contains 13 residues. Trimming took 10 bases from V and 4 from J; bases not matched to a gene: 6. Germline V CDR1 and CDR2: SNHLY, FYNNEI. This CDR3 reads CATRQGAGETQYF. In DNA form, the CDR3 reads TGTGCCACAAGACAGGGGGCCGGAGAGACCCAGTACTTC.

The chain employs TRBV20-1 and TRBJ2-1; 7 bases map to TRBD1. V gave up 3 bases and J gave up 7 bases; unmatched junction bases: 12. CDR3 length: 15 residues. CDR1 and CDR2 from the germline V gene are DFQATT and SNEGSKA (reference sequence). CDR3 amino acids: CSASLGRGGPNEQFF. In DNA form, the CDR3 reads TGCAGTGCTAGTCTAGGCAGAGGGGGCCCAAATGAGCAGTTCTTC.

Note on this clone: At one of its ends the junction is not consistent with the germline gene, which may arise from a read error. This chain connects TRBV14 to TRBJ2-1; no definite D call. The germline V gene encodes CDR1 SGHDN and CDR2 FVKESK. The CDR3 runs to 13 residues. The CDR3 sequence is CVSSHLTRNEQFF. The CDR3 region has the DNA TGTGTCAGCAGCCACCTTACCAGGAATGAGCAGTTCTTC. Based on the CDR3 plus reference TRBV14 and TRBJ2-1, the full variable domain is EAGVTQFPSHSVIEKGQTVTLRCDPISGHDNLYWYRRVMGKEIKFLLHFVKESKQDESGMPNNRFLAERTGGTYSTLKVQPAELEDSGVYFCVSSHLTRNEQFFGPGTRLTVL.

The CDR3 DNA is TGCGCCAGCAGCACCGGGACAGGGGGCTCCTACGAGCAGTACTTC. Protein: CASSTGTGGSYEQYF. The V call is TRBV5-1, the J call TRBJ2-7; TRBD1 matches at 11 bases. V lost 4 bases, J lost 0 bases, and 3 bases stayed unmatched. Per the germline V gene, CDR1 is SGHRS and CDR2 is YFSETQ. The CDR3 extends over 15 amino acids. The whole variable domain, remainder taken from reference TRBV5-1 and TRBJ2-7, is KAGVTQTPRYLIKTRGQQVTLSCSPISGHRSVSWYQQTPGQGLQFLFEYFSETQRNKGNFPGRFSGRQFSNSRSEMNVSTLELGDSALYLCASSTGTGGSYEQYFGPGTRLTVT.

The chain employs TRBV7-3 and TRBJ2-7; D possibly corresponds to TRBD1 (6 bases). V gave up 0 bases and J gave up 7 bases, with 10 bases separating them. The germline gives CDR1 SGHTA, CDR2 FQGTGA. This CDR3 contains 13 residues. The CDR3 DNA reads as TGTGCCAGCAGCTTAACGGGGGCAGGGGAGCAGTACTTC. Residues: CASSLTGAGEQYF.

CDR3 in DNA: TGTGCCAGCAGCCCCAGCGTAGCGGGCGGATACTCCTACAATGAGCAGTTCTTC. Protein product: CASSPSVAGGYSYNEQFF. This chain joins TRBV11-2 and TRBJ2-1, with TRBD2 matching 7 bases. There are 18 residues in the CDR3. V trimming: 5 bases; J trimming: 0 bases; junction bases outside the gene matches: 13. The germline V gene encodes CDR1 SGHAT and CDR2 FQNNGV.

The DNA of the CDR3 is TGTGCCAGCTCACCGGGACAGGTGAATGAAAAACTGTTTTTT. Its protein is CASSPGQVNEKLFF. The chain couples TRBV18 to TRBJ1-4; 8 positions agree with TRBD1. CDR3 length equals 14 residues. Germline loops: CDR1 KGHSH, CDR2 LQKENI. The ends lost 3 bases at V and 5 bases at J; junction bases unmatched: 2.

The V call is TRBV5-1, the J call TRBJ2-5; 10 positions agree with TRBD1. Germline lookup yields CDR1 SGHRS and CDR2 YFSETQ. CDR3 length: 17 residues. J gave up 2 bases and V 4 bases, and 11 bases lay outside the gene matches. CDR3 loop: CASSPGTGDKRQETQYF. CDR3 nucleotides: TGCGCCAGCAGCCCGGGGACAGGGGATAAGCGGCAAGAGACCCAGTACTTC.

V usage is TRBV9 and J usage is TRBJ2-1; TRBD1 is a possible D gene (5 bases). Germline V gene data show CDR1 as SGDLS and CDR2 as YYNGEE. The CDR3 totals 12 residues. Between the trimmed V and J ends, which lost 3 bases and 9 bases, there was a span of 10 bases. The CDR3 region is CASSGSRGEQFF. The CDR3 nucleotides are TGTGCCAGCAGCGGGTCAAGGGGTGAGCAGTTCTTC.

The chain has TRBV11-3 and TRBJ2-7; 7 bases agree with TRBD2. J was trimmed by 5 bases and V by 5 bases; bases with no gene match: 9. The germline V gene has CDR1 SGHNT and CDR2 YENEEA. The CDR3 covers 14 residues. The CDR3 DNA follows: TGTGCCAGCAGCCCCGGACCGGGGAGGGACGAGCAGTACTTC. Its protein is CASSPGPGRDEQYF.

This chain links TRBV29-1 with TRBJ1-1, with TRBD1 as a possible D gene (6 bases). Trimming cost V 2 bases and J 4 bases, with 14 bases left between them. The CDR3 is made up of 14 amino acids. Germline V lookup: CDR1 SQVTM, CDR2 ANQGSEA. The CDR3 spells CSVEKRGAGTEAFF. The CDR3 DNA sequence: TGCAGCGTTGAAAAGCGGGGGGCGGGCACTGAAGCTTTCTTT.

V gene TRBV29-1 combines with J gene TRBJ2-7, with 8 positions matching TRBD1. The germline V gene has CDR1 SQVTM and CDR2 ANQGSEA. J lost 3 bases, V lost 3 bases, and 7 bases had no gene match. CDR3 length: 14 residues. This CDR3 is CSVESQGVSYEQYF. CDR3 nucleotide sequence: TGCAGCGTTGAGTCACAGGGGGTGAGCTACGAGCAGTACTTC.

The rearrangement joins TRBV28 to TRBJ2-2, with D perhaps TRBD1 (6 bases). Trimming removed 4 bases from V and 3 bases from J, with 15 bases in between. From germline, CDR1 is MDHEN and CDR2 SYDVKM. The CDR3 is made up of 16 amino acids. This CDR3 reads CASSSNRAPDTGELFF. The CDR3 DNA reads as TGTGCCAGCAGTTCGAACAGGGCCCCGGACACCGGGGAGCTGTTTTTT.

The chain is built from TRBV7-2 and TRBJ2-3; 10 bases map to TRBD2. With V trimmed by 1 base and J by 12 bases, 19 bases remained unmatched. The CDR3 is 18 residues long. The V gene's germline CDR1 is SGHTA and CDR2 FQGNSA. DNA for the CDR3: TGTGCCAGCAGCTTAGAGCGAACTAGCGGGAAGGTTCACAGGCATCAGTATTTT. Translation gives CASSLERTSGKVHRHQYF.

DNA for the CDR3: TGTGCCAGCAGCGACAGTTTCAATGAAAAACTGTTTTTT. Translating it yields CASSDSFNEKLFF. V is TRBV12-3 or TRBV12-4 and J is TRBJ1-4; TRBD1 is a possible D gene (5 bases). Trimming took off 6 bases at V and 5 bases at J, with 10 bases between the two ends. This CDR3 contains 13 residues.

The V call is TRBV11-2, the J call TRBJ2-3, with 7 bases lining up with TRBD2. CDR1 SGHAT and CDR2 FQNNGV come from the germline V gene. The CDR3 sequence is 16 residues long. After removal of 2 bases from V and 3 bases from J, the junction contained 8 bases not matched to a gene. The CDR3 DNA sequence: TGTGCCAGCAGCTTATTCTTCGGACTAGAAACAGATACGCAGTATTTT. Translated, it gives CASSLFFGLETDTQYF. The full variable domain, with the rest looked up from reference TRBV11-2 and TRBJ2-3, is EAGVAQSPRYKIIEKRQSVAFWCNPISGHATLYWYQQILGQGPKLLIQFQNNGVVDDSQLPKDRFSAERLKGVDSTLKIQPAKLEDSAVYLCASSLFFGLETDTQYFGPGTRLTVL.